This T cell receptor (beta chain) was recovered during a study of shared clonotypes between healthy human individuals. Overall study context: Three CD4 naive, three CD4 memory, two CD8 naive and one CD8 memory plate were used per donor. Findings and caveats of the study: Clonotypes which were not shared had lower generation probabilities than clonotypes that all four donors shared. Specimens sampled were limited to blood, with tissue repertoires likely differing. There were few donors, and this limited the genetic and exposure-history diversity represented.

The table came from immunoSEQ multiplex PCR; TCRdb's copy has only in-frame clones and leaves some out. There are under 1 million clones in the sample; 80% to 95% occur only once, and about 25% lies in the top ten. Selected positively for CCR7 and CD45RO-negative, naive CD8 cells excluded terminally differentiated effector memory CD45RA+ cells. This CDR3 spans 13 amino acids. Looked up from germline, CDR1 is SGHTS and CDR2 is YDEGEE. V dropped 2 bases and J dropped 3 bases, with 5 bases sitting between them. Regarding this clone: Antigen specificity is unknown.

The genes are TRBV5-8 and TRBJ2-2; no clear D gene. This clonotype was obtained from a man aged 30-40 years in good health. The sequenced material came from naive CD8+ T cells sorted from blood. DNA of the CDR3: TGTGCCAGCAGCTTACCCTACACCGGGGAGCTGTTTTTT. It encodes CASSLPYTGELFF.